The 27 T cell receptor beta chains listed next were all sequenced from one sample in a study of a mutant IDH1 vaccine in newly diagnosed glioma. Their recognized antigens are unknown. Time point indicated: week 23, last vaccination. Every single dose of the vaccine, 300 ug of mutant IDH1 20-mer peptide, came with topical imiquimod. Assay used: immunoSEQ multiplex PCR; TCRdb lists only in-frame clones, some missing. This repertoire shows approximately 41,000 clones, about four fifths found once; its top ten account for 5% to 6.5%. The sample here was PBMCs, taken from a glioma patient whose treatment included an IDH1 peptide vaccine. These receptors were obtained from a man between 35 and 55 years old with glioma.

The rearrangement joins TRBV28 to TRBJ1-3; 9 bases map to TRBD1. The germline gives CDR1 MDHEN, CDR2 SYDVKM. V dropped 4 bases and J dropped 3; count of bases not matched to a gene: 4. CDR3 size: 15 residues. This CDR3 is CASSSDRGGGNTIYF. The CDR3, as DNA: TGTGCCAGCAGTTCCGACAGGGGGGGTGGAAACACCATATATTTT.

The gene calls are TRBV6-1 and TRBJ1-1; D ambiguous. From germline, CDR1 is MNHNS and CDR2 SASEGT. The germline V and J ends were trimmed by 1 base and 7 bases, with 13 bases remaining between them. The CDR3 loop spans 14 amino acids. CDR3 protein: CASSEGVGESEAFF. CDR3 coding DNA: TGTGCCAGCAGTGAAGGTGTGGGAGAAAGTGAAGCTTTCTTT.

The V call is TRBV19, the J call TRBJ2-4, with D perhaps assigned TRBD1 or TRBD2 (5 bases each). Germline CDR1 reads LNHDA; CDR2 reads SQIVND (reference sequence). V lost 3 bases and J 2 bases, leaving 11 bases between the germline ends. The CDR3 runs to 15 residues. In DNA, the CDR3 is TGTGCCAGTAGTATGTCCGGGGCTACCAAAAACATTCAGTACTTC. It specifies CASSMSGATKNIQYF.

This chain's CDR3 is CASSLPRRAGANVLTF. CDR3 bases: TGTGCCAGCAGTTTACCACGAAGGGCCGGGGCCAACGTCCTGACTTTC. The chain employs TRBV28 and TRBJ2-6; D is undetermined. Germline values: CDR1 MDHEN, CDR2 SYDVKM. Deletions cut 2 bases from V and 4 bases from J, with 12 bases between. There are 16 residues in the CDR3.

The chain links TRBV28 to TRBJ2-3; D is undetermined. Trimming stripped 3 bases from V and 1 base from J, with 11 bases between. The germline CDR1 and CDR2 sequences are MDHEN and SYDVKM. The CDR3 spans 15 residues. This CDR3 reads CASSFGGWGTDTQYF. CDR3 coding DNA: TGTGCCAGCAGTTTCGGTGGGTGGGGCACAGATACGCAGTATTTT.

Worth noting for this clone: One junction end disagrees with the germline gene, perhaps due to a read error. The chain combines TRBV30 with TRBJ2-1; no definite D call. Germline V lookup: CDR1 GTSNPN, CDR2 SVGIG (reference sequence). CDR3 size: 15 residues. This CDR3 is CAWTIPDPIYDEQFF. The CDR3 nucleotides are TGTGCCTGGACTATACCGGACCCGATCTACGATGAGCAGTTCTTC.

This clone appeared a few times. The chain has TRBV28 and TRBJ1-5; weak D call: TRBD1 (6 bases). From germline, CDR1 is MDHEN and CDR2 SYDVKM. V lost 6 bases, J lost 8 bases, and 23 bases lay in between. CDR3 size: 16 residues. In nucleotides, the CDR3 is TGTGCCAGCAGCCGGATGGGGACAACGCTTTTTAAGCCCCAGCATTTT. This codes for CASSRMGTTLFKPQHF.

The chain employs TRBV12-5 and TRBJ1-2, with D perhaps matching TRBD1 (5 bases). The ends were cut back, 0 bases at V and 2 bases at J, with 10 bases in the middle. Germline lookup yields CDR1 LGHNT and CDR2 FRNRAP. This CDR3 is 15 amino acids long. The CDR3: CASGLVLGVNYGYTF. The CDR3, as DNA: TGTGCTAGTGGTTTGGTACTGGGGGTAAACTATGGCTACACCTTC.

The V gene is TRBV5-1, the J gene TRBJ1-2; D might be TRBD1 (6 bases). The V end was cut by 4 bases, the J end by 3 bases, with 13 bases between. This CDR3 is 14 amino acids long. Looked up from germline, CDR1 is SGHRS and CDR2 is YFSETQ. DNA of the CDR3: TGCGCCAGCAGCCCCCCGACAGGCTACTATGGCTACACCTTC. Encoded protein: CASSPPTGYYGYTF.

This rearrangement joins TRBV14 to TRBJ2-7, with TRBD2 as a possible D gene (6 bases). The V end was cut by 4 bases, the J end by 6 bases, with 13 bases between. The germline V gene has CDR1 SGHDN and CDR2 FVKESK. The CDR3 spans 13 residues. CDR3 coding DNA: TGTGCCAGCAGCCTAGGAGGGTTTGGCGAGCAGTACTTC. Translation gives CASSLGGFGEQYF.

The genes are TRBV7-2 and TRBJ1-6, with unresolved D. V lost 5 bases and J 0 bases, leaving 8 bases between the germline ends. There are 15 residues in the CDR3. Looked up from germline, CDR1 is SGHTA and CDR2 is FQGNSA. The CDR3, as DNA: TGTGCCAGCAGCACCGCGAGCTCCTATAATTCACCCCTCCACTTT. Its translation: CASSTASSYNSPLHF.

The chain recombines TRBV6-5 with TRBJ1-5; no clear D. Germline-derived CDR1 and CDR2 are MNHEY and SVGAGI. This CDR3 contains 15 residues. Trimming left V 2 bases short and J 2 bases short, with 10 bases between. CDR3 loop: CASSYSGEGNQPQHF. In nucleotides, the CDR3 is TGTGCCAGCAGTTACAGTGGGGAGGGCAATCAGCCCCAGCATTTT.

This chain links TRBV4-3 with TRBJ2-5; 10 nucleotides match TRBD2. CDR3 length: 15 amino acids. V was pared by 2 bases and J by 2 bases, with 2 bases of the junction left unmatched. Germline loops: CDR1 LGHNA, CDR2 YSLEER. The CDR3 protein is CASSQLAGEQETQYF. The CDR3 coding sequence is TGCGCCAGCAGCCAACTAGCGGGGGAGCAAGAGACCCAGTACTTC.

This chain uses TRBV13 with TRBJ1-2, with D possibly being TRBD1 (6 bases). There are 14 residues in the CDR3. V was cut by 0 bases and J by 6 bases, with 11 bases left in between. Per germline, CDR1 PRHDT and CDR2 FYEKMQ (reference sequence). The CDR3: CASSLGRGEDGYTF. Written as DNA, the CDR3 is TGTGCCAGCAGCTTAGGAAGGGGGGAGGATGGCTACACCTTC. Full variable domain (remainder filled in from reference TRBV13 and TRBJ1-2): AAGVIQSPRHLIKEKRETATLKCYPIPRHDTVYWYQQGPGQDPQFLISFYEKMQSDKGSIPDRFSAQQFSDYHSELNMSSLELGDSALYFCASSLGRGEDGYTFGSGTRLTVV.

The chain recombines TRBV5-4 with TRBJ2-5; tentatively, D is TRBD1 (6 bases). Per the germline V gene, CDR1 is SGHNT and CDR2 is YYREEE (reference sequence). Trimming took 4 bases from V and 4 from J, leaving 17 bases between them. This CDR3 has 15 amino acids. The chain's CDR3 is CASSPEVGAPETQYF. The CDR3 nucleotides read TGTGCCAGCAGCCCGGAGGTGGGGGCCCCAGAGACCCAGTACTTC.

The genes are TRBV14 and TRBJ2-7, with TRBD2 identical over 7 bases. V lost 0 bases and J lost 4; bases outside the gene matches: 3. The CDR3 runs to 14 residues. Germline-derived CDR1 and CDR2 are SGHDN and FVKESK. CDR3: CASSQDSGRYEQYF. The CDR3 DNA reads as TGTGCCAGCAGCCAAGATTCCGGGAGGTACGAGCAGTACTTC.

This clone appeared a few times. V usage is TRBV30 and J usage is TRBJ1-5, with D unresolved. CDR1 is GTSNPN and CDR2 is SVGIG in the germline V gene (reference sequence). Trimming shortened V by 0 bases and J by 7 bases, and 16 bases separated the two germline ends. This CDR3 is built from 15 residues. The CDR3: CAWSVPGPSLQPQHF. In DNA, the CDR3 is TGTGCCTGGAGTGTACCGGGTCCCTCATTACAGCCCCAGCATTTT. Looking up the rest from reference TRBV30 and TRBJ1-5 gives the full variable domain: SQTIHQWPATLVQPVGSPLSLECTVEGTSNPNLYWYRQAAGRGLQLLFYSVGIGQISSEVPQNLSASRPQDRQFILSSKKLLLSDSGFYLCAWSVPGPSLQPQHFGDGTRLSIL.

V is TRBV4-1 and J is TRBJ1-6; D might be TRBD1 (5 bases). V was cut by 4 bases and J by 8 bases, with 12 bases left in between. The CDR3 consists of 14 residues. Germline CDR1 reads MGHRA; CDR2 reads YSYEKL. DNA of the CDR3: TGCGCCAGCAGCCTCCGGGGGGGAGATTCACCCCTCCACTTT. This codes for CASSLRGGDSPLHF.

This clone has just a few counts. The DNA for the CDR3 is TGCAGCGTCCTCAGGGGTGGGGGCTCTGGGGCCAACGTCCTGACTTTC. Translation gives CSVLRGGGSGANVLTF. V gene TRBV29-1 combines with J gene TRBJ2-6, with D possibly being TRBD1 (6 bases). The CDR3 length is 16 residues. Germline V gene data show CDR1 as SQVTM and CDR2 as ANQGSEA. Deletions cut 6 bases from V and 0 bases from J, with 15 bases between.

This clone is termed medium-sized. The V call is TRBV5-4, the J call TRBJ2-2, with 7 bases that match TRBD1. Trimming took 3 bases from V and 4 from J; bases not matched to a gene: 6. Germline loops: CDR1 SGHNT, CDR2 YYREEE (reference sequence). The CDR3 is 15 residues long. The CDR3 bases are TGTGCCAGCAGCTCCGGGACAGCTTTCACCGGGGAGCTGTTTTTT. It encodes CASSSGTAFTGELFF. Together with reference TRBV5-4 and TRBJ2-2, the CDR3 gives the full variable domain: ETGVTQSPTHLIKTRGQQVTLRCSSQSGHNTVSWYQQALGQGPQFIFQYYREEENGRGNFPPRFSGLQFPNYSSELNVNALELDDSALYLCASSSGTAFTGELFFGEGSRLTVL.

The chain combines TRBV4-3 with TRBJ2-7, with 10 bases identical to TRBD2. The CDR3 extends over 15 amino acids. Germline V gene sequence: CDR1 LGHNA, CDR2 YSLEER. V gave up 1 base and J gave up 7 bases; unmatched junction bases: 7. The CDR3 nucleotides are TGCGCCAGCAGCCAAGGGCTAGCGGGAGCTCGGGAGCAGTACTTC. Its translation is CASSQGLAGAREQYF.

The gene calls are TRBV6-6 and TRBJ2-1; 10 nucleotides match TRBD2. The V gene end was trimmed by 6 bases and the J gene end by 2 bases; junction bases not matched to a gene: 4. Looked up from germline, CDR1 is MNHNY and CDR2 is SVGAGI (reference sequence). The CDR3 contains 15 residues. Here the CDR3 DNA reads TGTGCCAGCAGGCCCACTAGCGGGGCCTACAATGAGCAGTTCTTC. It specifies CASRPTSGAYNEQFF.

Written as DNA, the CDR3 is TGTGCCAGCAGTTTCTCGGGGGGCTACACCTTC. It yields the protein CASSFSGGYTF. This chain uses TRBV28 with TRBJ1-2; D gene ambiguous. The CDR3 is made up of 11 amino acids. CDR1 and CDR2 from the germline V gene are MDHEN and SYDVKM. V gave up 3 bases and J gave up 8 bases, with 7 bases separating them.

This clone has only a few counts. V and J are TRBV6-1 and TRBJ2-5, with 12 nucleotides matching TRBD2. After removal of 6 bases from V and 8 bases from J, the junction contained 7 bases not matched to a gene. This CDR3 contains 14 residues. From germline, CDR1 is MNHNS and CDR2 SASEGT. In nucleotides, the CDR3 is TGTGCCAGCAGGGCGACTAGCGGGGGCTCTACCCAGTACTTC. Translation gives CASRATSGGSTQYF.

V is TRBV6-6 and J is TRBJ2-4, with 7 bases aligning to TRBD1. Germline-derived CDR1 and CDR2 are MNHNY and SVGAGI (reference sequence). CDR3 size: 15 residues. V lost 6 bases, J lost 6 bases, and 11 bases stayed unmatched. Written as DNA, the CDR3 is TGTGCCAGCAGCGCCACCGCGGACAGGACAAACATTCAGTACTTC. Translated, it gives CASSATADRTNIQYF.

The CDR3 DNA follows: TGCAGCGTTTTCCTGGGGGGGGCTTCCGGCAATGAGCAGTTCTTC. Translation: CSVFLGGASGNEQFF. This chain links TRBV29-1 with TRBJ2-1; D perhaps matches TRBD2 (7 bases). The germline gives CDR1 SQVTM, CDR2 ANQGSEA. V dropped 5 bases and J dropped 6 bases, with 20 bases sitting between them. The length of the CDR3 is 15 residues.

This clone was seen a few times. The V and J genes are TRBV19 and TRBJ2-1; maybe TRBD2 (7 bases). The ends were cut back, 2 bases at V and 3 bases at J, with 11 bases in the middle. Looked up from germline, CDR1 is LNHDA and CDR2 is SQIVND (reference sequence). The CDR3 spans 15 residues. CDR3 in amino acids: CASSIPRGRYNEQFF. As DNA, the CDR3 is TGTGCCAGTAGTATACCGCGGGGGCGCTACAATGAGCAGTTCTTC. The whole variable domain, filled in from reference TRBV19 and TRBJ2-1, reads DGGITQSPKYLFRKEGQNVTLSCEQNLNHDAMYWYRQDPGQGLRLIYYSQIVNDFQKGDIAEGYSVSREKKESFPLTVTSAQKNPTAFYLCASSIPRGRYNEQFFGPGTRLTVL.